The text below deals with one TCR beta chain. The antigen remains undetermined. Time point reported: persistent/refractory GD, antithyroid drugs over 5 years with positive TRAb. After RNA was extracted from PBMCs, the TCR library was made from it. Roughly 8.3 milliliters of peripheral blood were taken and placed in EDTA tubes. Libraries of TCR beta came from iRepertoire HTBI primers plus Arm-PCR of CDR3 regions. Authors' processing steps: Across samples, 60 or so TRBV and around 14 TRBJ segments were found. MiXCR, run by TCRdb on the multiplex PCR reads, gives a single entry per CDR3 protein. The V and J calls reflect TCRdb's pipeline rather than the authors' work. This sample has 650,000 to 700,000 distinct CDR3 sequences, with about 32% found just once. These data are taken from a study of regulatory T cells in long-lasting Graves disease. The study's findings and limits: The persistent group shared some 2,700 public clonotypes, more than the approximately 930 shared by new patients. Accuracy could have been hurt by small sample size.

V shed 0 bases and J shed 6 bases, with 21 bases lying between them. Per germline, CDR1 SGHRS and CDR2 YFSETQ. This CDR3 contains 17 residues. The sequence was collected from a female donor with Graves disease. This chain links TRBV5-1 with TRBJ2-5; D possibly corresponds to TRBD2 (7 bases). This sample comprised peripheral blood mononuclear cells (PBMCs), obtained when the disease was refractory, from a patient treated with antithyroid drugs. CDR3 nucleotide sequence: TGCGCCAGCAGCTTGGAGAAATTGGGCGGGGGCGGGAAGACCCAGTACTTC. This gives the protein CASSLEKLGGGGKTQYF.